The clone carrying this TCR beta chain was counted between two and nine times. The target antigen is unknown. The use of a sample-barcoded 5' primer and a J-beta primer mix characterized a second PCR of 7 to 11 cycles. TCRdb re-called the 5' RACE reads with MiXCR, one entry per CDR3 protein. Of around 870,000 distinct CDR3 sequences listed, around 28% were seen once; the top ten hold 17%. This sample was taken from a study of blood T cells in healthy people across ages. General observations from the study: It was not possible, with unsorted PBMCs, to conclusively compare naive and antigen-experienced cells.

The CDR3 is 14 residues long. V lost 5 bases and J 8 bases, leaving 18 bases between the germline ends. Looked up from germline, CDR1 is DFQATT and CDR2 is SNEGSKA (reference sequence). The chain couples TRBV20-1 to TRBJ1-4; D is perhaps TRBD1 (5 bases). The sequenced material came from blood. The receptor comes from a woman older than 75 in good health. The DNA for the CDR3 is TGCAGTGCTCCCCTCATCCAGGGAGGAGAAAAACTGTTTTTT. Protein: CSAPLIQGGEKLFF.